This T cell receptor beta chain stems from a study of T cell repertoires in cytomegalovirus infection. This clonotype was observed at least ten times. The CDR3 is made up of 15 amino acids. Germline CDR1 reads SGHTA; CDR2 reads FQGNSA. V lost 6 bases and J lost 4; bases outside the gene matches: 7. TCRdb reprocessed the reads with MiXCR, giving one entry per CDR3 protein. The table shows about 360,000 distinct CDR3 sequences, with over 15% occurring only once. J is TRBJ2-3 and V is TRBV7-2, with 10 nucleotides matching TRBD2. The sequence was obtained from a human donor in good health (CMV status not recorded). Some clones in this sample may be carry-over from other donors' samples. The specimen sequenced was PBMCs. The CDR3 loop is CASSTLAGDPDTQYF. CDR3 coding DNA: TGTGCCAGCAGTACGCTAGCGGGAGACCCAGATACGCAGTATTTT.